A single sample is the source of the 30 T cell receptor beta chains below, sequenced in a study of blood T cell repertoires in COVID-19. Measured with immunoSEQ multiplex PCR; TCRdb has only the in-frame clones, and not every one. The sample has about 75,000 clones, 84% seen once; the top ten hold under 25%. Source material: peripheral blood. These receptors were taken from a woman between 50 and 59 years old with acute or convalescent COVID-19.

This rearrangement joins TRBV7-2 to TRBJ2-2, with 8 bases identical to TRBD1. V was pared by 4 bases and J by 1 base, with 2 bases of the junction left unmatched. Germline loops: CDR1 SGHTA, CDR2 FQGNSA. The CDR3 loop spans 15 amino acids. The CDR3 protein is CASSSDRGNTGELFF. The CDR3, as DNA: TGTGCCAGCAGCTCTGACAGGGGGAACACCGGGGAGCTGTTTTTT.

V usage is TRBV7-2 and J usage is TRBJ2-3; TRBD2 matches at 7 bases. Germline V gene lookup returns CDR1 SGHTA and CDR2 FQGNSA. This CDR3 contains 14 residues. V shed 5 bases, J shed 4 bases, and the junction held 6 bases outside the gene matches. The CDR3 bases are TGTGCCAGCAGCCTCGGGGGAGGGGCAGATACGCAGTATTTT. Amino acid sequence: CASSLGGGADTQYF.

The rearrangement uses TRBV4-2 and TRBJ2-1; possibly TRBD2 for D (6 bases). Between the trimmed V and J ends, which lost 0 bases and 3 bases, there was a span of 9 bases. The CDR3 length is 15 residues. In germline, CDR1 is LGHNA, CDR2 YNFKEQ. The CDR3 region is CASSQDRDFYNEQFF. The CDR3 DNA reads TGTGCCAGCAGCCAAGACCGGGACTTCTACAATGAGCAGTTCTTC.

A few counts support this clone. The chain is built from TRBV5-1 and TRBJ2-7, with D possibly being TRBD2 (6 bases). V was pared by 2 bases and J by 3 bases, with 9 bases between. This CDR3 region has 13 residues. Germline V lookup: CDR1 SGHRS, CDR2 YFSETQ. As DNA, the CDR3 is TGCGCCAGCAGCTTTGGGCGGGACTACGAGCAGTACTTC. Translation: CASSFGRDYEQYF.

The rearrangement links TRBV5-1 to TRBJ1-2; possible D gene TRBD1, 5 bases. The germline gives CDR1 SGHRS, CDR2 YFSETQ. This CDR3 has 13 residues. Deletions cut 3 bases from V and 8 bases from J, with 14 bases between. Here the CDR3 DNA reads TGCGCCAGCAGCTATACAGGTTACGAGGGCTACACCTTC. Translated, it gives CASSYTGYEGYTF. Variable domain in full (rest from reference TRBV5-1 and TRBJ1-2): KAGVTQTPRYLIKTRGQQVTLSCSPISGHRSVSWYQQTPGQGLQFLFEYFSETQRNKGNFPGRFSGRQFSNSRSEMNVSTLELGDSALYLCASSYTGYEGYTFGSGTRLTVV.

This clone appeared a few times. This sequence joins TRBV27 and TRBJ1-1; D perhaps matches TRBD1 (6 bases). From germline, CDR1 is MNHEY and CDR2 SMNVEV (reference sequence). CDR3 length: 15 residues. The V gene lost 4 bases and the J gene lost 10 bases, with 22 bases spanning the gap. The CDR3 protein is CASSSAGGGHKPAFF. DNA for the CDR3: TGTGCCAGCAGTTCCGCGGGGGGGGGACACAAACCAGCTTTCTTT.

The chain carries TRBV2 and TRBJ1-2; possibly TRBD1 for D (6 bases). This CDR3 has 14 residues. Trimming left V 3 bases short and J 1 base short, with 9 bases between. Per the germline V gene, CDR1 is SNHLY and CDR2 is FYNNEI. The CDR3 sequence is CASSDAGVNYGYTF. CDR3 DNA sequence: TGTGCCAGCAGTGACGCAGGGGTTAACTATGGCTACACCTTC.

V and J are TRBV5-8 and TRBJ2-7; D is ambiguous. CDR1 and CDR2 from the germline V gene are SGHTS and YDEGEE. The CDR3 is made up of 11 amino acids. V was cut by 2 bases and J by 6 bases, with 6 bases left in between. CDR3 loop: CASSFSGEQYF. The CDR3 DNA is TGTGCCAGCAGCTTTAGTGGCGAGCAGTACTTC.

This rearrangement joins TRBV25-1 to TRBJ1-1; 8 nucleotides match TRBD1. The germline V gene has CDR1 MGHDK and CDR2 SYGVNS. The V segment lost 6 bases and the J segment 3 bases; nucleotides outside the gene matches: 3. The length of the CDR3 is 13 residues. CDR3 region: CASRPDRDTEAFF. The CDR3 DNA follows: TGTGCCAGCAGACCGGACAGGGACACTGAAGCTTTCTTT.

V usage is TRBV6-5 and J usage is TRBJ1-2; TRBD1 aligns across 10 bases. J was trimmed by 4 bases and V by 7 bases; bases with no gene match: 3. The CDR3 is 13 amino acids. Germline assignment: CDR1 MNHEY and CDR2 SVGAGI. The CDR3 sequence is CASTRTGGYGYTF. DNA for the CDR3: TGTGCCAGCACCCGGACAGGGGGCTATGGCTACACCTTC.

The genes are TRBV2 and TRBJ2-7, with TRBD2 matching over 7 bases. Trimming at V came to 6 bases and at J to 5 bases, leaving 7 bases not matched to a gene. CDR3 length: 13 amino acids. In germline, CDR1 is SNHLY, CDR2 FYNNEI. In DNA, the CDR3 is TGTGCCAGCAGGGTGACTAGCAGGGACGAGCAGTACTTC. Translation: CASRVTSRDEQYF.

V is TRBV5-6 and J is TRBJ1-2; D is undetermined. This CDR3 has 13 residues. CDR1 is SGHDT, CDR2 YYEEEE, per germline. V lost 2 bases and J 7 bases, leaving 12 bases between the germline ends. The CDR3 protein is CASSFTRAGGYTF. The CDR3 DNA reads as TGTGCCAGCAGCTTTACACGGGCGGGTGGCTACACCTTC.

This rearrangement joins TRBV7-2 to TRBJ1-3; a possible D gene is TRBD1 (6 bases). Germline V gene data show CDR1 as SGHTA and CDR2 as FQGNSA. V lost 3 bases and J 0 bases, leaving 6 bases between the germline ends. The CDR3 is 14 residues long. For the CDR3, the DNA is TGTGCCAGCAGCTTGGACAGCTCTGGAAACACCATATATTTT. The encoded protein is CASSLDSSGNTIYF.

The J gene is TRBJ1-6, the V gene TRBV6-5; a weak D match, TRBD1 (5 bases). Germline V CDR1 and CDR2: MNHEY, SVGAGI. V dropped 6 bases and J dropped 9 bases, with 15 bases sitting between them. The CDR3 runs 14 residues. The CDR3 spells CASSSGRGVSPLHF. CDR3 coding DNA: TGTGCCAGCAGCTCTGGGAGGGGAGTTTCACCCCTCCACTTT.

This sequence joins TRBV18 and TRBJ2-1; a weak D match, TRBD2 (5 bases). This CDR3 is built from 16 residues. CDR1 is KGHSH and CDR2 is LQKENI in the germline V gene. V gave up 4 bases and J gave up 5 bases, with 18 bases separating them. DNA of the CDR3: TGTGCCAGCTCACTATTTGGGCCGGAGGCCCACAATGAGCAGTTCTTC. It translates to CASSLFGPEAHNEQFF.

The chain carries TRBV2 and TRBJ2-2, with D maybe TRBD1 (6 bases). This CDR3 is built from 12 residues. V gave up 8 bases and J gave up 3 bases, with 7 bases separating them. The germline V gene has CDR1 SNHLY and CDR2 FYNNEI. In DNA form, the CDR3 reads TGTGCCAGCCACAGGGACACCGGGGAGCTGTTTTTT. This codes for CASHRDTGELFF.

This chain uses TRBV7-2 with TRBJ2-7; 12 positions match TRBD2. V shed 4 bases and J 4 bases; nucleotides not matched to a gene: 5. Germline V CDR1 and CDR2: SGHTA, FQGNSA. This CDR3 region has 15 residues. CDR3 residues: CASSSGLAGLYEQYF. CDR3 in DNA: TGTGCCAGCAGCTCCGGACTAGCGGGGCTGTACGAGCAGTACTTC.

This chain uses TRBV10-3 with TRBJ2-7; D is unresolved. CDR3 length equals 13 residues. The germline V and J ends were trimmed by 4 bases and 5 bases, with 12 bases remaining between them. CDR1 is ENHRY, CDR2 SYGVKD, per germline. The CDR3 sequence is CAISAQVANEQYF. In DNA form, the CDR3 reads TGTGCCATCAGTGCCCAGGTGGCGAACGAGCAGTACTTC.

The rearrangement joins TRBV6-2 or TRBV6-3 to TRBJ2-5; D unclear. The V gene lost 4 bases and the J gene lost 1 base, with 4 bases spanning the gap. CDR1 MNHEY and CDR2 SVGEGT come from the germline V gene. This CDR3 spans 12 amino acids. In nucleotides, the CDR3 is TGTGCCAGCAGTTCGAGCCAAGAGACCCAGTACTTC. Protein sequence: CASSSSQETQYF.

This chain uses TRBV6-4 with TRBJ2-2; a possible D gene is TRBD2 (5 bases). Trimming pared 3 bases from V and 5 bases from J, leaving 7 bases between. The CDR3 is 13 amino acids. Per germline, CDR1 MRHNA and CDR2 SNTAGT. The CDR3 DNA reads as TGTGCCAGCAGTGAGTCGGGGACCGGGGAGCTGTTTTTT. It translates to CASSESGTGELFF.

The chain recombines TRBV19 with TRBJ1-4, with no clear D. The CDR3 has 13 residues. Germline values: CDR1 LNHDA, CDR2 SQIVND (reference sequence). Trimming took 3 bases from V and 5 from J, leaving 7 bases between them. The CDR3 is CASSMRRNEKLFF. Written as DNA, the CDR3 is TGTGCCAGTAGTATGAGGAGGAATGAAAAACTGTTTTTT. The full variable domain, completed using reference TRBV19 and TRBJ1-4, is DGGITQSPKYLFRKEGQNVTLSCEQNLNHDAMYWYRQDPGQGLRLIYYSQIVNDFQKGDIAEGYSVSREKKESFPLTVTSAQKNPTAFYLCASSMRRNEKLFFGSGTQLSVL.

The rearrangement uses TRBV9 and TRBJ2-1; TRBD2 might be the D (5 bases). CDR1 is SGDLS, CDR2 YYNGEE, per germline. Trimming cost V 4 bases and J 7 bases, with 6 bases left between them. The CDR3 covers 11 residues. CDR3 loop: CASSIANEQFF. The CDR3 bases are TGTGCCAGCAGCATAGCGAATGAGCAGTTCTTC.

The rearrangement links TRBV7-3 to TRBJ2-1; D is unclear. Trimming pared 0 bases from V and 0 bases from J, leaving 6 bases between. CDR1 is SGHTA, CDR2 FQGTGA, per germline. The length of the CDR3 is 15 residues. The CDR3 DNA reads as TGTGCCAGCAGCTTAACGCAGTACTCCTACAATGAGCAGTTCTTC. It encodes CASSLTQYSYNEQFF.

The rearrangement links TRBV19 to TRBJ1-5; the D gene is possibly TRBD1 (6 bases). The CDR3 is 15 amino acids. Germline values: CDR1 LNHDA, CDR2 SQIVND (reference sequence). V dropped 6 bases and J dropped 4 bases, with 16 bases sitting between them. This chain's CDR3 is CASRTQGSGNQPQHF. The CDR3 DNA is TGTGCCAGTAGAACCCAGGGGAGCGGTAATCAGCCCCAGCATTTT.

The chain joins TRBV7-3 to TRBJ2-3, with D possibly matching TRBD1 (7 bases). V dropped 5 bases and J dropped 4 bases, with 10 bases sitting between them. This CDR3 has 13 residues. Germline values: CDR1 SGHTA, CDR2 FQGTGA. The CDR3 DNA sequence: TGTGCCAGCAGCCGCAGGGGGGCAGATACGCAGTATTTT. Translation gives CASSRRGADTQYF.

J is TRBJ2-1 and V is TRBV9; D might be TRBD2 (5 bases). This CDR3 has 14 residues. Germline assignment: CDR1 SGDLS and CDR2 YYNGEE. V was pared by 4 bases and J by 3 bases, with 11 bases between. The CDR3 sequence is CASSPTGGYNEQFF. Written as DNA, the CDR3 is TGTGCCAGCAGCCCTACTGGAGGCTACAATGAGCAGTTCTTC. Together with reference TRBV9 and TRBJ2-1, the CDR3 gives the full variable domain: DSGVTQTPKHLITATGQRVTLRCSPRSGDLSVYWYQQSLDQGLQFLIQYYNGEERAKGNILERFSAQQFPDLHSELNLSSLELGDSALYFCASSPTGGYNEQFFGPGTRLTVL.

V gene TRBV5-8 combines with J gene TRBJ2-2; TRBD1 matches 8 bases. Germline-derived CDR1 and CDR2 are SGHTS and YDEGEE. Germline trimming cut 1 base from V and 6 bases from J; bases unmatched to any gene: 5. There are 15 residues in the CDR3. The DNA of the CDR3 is TGTGCCAGCAGCTTGCGTACAGGGGGATCCGGGGAGCTGTTTTTT. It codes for CASSLRTGGSGELFF.

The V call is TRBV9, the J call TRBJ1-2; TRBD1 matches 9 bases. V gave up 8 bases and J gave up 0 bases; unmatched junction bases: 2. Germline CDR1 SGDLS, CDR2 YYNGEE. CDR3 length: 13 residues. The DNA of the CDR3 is TGTGCCAGTAGGGACAGGGCTAACTATGGCTACACCTTC. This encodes CASRDRANYGYTF.

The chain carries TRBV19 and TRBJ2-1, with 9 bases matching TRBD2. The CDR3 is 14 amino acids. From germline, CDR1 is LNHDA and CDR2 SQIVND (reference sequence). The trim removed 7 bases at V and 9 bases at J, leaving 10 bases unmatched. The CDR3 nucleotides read TGTGCCAGTACCCCTAGCGGGACGCGAGGTGAGCAGTTCTTC. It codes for CASTPSGTRGEQFF.

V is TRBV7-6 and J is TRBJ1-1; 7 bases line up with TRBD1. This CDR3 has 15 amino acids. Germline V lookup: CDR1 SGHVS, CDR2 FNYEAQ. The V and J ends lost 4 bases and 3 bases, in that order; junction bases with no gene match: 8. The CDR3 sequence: CASSSLGQDDTEAFF. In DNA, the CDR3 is TGTGCCAGCAGCTCCCTCGGACAGGACGACACTGAAGCTTTCTTT.